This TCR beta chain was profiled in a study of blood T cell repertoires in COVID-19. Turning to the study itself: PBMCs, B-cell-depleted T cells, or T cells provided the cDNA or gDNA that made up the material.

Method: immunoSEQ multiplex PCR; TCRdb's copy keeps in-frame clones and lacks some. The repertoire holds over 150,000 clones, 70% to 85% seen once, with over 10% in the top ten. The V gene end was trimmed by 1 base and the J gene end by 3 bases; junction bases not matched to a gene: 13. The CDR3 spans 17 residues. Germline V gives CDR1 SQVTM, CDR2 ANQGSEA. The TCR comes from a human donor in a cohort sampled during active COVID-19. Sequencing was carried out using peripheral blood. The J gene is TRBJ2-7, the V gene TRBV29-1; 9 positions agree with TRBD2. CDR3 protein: CSVEARRGGTSLYEQYF. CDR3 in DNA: TGCAGCGTTGAAGCAAGGCGGGGGGGGACTAGCCTCTACGAGCAGTACTTC.